This TCR beta chain was captured by sequencing in a study of identical twins. The V and J ends lost 6 bases and 5 bases respectively, with 14 bases between them. Germline V gene data show CDR1 as DFQATT and CDR2 as SNEGSKA (reference sequence). The CDR3 sequence is 13 residues long. One entry per CDR3 protein, called by TCRdb with MiXCR from the 5' RACE reads. The table lists hundreds of thousands of distinct CDR3 sequences, less than 25% of them singletons. This clonotype has a handful of counts. This sample also belongs to another study, concerning T cells expressing NK-cell markers.

This receptor was identified in a woman between 18 and 29 years old in good health. The chain has TRBV20-1 and TRBJ2-1, with D perhaps TRBD1 (5 bases). Sequences were obtained from CD4+ T cells sorted from blood. CDR3 nucleotide sequence: TGCAGTGCAACCATAGGACACCACAATGAGCAGTTCTTC. Translating gives CSATIGHHNEQFF.